A selection of T cell receptor beta chains follows, all from one sample in a study of cytomegalovirus exposure and HLA in healthy donors. Libraries were prepared by immunoSEQ multiplex PCR; TCRdb keeps only in-frame clonotypes and omits some of them. The repertoire holds around 150,000 clones, with 71% as singletons. Sequencing was done on a sample of PBMCs. These receptors originate from a woman aged 25-40 years in good health and CMV-seronegative. The CDR3 runs from the conserved cysteine through the conserved F or W. The D gene is left open where the match is weak. Clone size appears in some rows only: once, few, many, or a class for an expanded clone.

d_call,j_call,v_call,clone_size,cdr3_aa,cdr3_nt
NA,TRBJ1-4,TRBV5-5,NA,CASSSDVGPKLFF,TGTGCCAGCAGTTCGGATGTGGGGCCCAAACTGTTTTTT
NA,TRBJ2-7,TRBV27,NA,CASKLEQGYSYEQYF,TGTGCCAGCAAACTCGAGCAGGGCTACTCCTACGAGCAGTACTTC
NA,TRBJ2-2,TRBV4-2,few,CASSRNGDGGDTGELFF,TGTGCCAGCAGCCGAAACGGGGACGGCGGGGACACCGGGGAGCTGTTTTTT
NA,TRBJ1-2,TRBV2,few,CASPEGESNYGYTF,TGTGCCAGCCCCGAGGGGGAGTCTAACTATGGCTACACCTTC
NA,TRBJ1-1,TRBV7-2,NA,CASKHYLRTEAFF,TGTGCCAGCAAACATTATCTGAGGACTGAAGCTTTCTTT
NA,TRBJ2-1,TRBV11-2,NA,CASSLIRESYNEQFF,TGTGCCAGCAGCTTAATCCGGGAGTCCTACAATGAGCAGTTCTTC
NA,TRBJ2-7,TRBV19,few,CASSIETSGPGDVDEQYF,TGTGCCAGTAGTATAGAGACCTCCGGACCGGGGGATGTGGACGAGCAGTACTTC
NA,TRBJ1-2,TRBV5-4,NA,CASSSLANYGYTF,TGTGCCAGCAGCTCTCTAGCTAACTATGGCTACACCTTC
NA,TRBJ1-1,TRBV10-3,NA,CAISPGSSTEAFF,TGTGCCATCAGCCCGGGATCCTCCACTGAAGCTTTCTTT
NA,TRBJ2-7,TRBV5-8,few,CASSMPGPRVRYF,TGTGCCAGCAGCATGCCAGGCCCCAGGGTACGGTACTTC
TRBD2,TRBJ2-1,TRBV28,once,CASREAGGSNEQFF,TGTGCCAGCAGAGAAGCGGGAGGGAGCAATGAGCAGTTCTTC
NA,TRBJ2-1,TRBV5-1,NA,CASSLVGGSYNEQFF,TGCGCCAGCAGCTTGGTTGGCGGCTCCTACAATGAGCAGTTCTTC
NA,TRBJ1-1,TRBV4-3,NA,CASSQEFARSTEAFF,TGCGCCAGCAGCCAAGAGTTTGCCAGGTCCACTGAAGCTTTCTTT
TRBD2,TRBJ2-3,TRBV5-4,NA,CASSLGLAGGTDTQYF,TGTGCCAGCAGCTTGGGGCTAGCGGGGGGGACAGATACGCAGTATTTT
TRBD2,TRBJ2-1,TRBV7-3,NA,CASSLTPVAGGISYNEQFF,TGTGCCAGCAGCTTAACCCCCGTGGCGGGGGGAATCTCCTACAATGAGCAGTTCTTC
TRBD1,TRBJ1-4,TRBV4-2,NA,CASSQESQGANEKLFF,TGTGCCAGCAGCCAAGAATCTCAGGGGGCTAATGAAAAACTGTTTTTT
NA,TRBJ1-5,TRBV4-2,NA,CASSQDWYSRSLLNQPQHF,TGTGCCAGCAGCCAAGATTGGTACAGCCGCTCCCTCTTGAATCAGCCCCAGCATTTT
NA,TRBJ2-1,TRBV9,NA,CASSVGVATYNEQFF,TGTGCCAGCAGCGTAGGGGTAGCGACCTACAATGAGCAGTTCTTC
TRBD1,TRBJ2-5,TRBV5-1,NA,CASSFPGQAEGVAQETQYF,TGCGCCAGCAGCTTCCCCGGACAGGCCGAAGGGGTAGCACAAGAGACCCAGTACTTC
TRBD1,TRBJ1-5,TRBV2,once,CASSLTGGNQPQHF,TGTGCCAGCAGTCTAACAGGGGGCAATCAGCCCCAGCATTTT
TRBD1,TRBJ2-7,TRBV5-5,NA,CASSLAWDRVVYEQYF,TGTGCCAGCAGCTTGGCTTGGGACAGGGTGGTCTACGAGCAGTACTTC
NA,TRBJ2-5,TRBV7-6,NA,CASSLARLALETQYF,TGTGCCAGCAGCTTAGCGCGTCTTGCCTTAGAGACCCAGTACTTC
TRBD2,TRBJ2-1,TRBV9,NA,CASSSRGGLDFTNEQFF,TGTGCCAGCAGCTCGAGGGGGGGACTAGATTTTACCAATGAGCAGTTCTTC
NA,TRBJ1-4,TRBV14,few,CASSQGLGAHEKLFF,TGTGCCAGCAGCCAAGGACTGGGAGCCCATGAAAAACTGTTTTTT
TRBD1,TRBJ2-2,TRBV9,NA,CASSARTGGIGELFF,TGTGCCAGCAGCGCCCGGACAGGGGGTATCGGGGAGCTGTTTTTT